This entry lists 11 T cell receptor beta chains sequenced from one sample in a study of lymphopenia after photon versus proton radiotherapy. Profiled with immunoSEQ multiplex PCR; TCRdb holds only in-frame clones, not every one. The sample records roughly 45,000 clones, around 86% being singletons. The sample consisted of peripheral blood, taken from a patient treated with photon-based radiotherapy. These receptors were obtained from a man aged 35-49 years with gastric cancer.

The rearrangement joins TRBV2 to TRBJ1-5, with D uncertain. Trimming shortened V by 0 bases and J by 9 bases, and 12 bases separated the two germline ends. The CDR3 has 14 amino acids. Germline V lookup: CDR1 SNHLY, CDR2 FYNNEI. The CDR3, as DNA: TGTGCCAGCAGTGAAGCGGCAACGGGAGGGCCCCAGCATTTT. It codes for CASSEAATGGPQHF.

This chain connects TRBV5-4 to TRBJ1-1, with TRBD1 matching 7 bases. The junction had 10 bases not matched to a gene; V was cut back by 4 bases and J by 10 bases. The germline V gene has CDR1 SGHNT and CDR2 YYREEE (reference sequence). CDR3 length: 13 amino acids. The CDR3 reads CASSRDREVRAFF. The CDR3 DNA follows: TGTGCCAGCAGCCGTGACAGGGAGGTGAGAGCTTTCTTT.

The chain uses TRBV30 and TRBJ1-4; the D gene is possibly TRBD1 (5 bases). This CDR3 is built from 14 residues. The ends were cut back, 2 bases at V and 7 bases at J, with 14 bases in the middle. Germline CDR1 and CDR2: GTSNPN and SVGIG (reference sequence). The CDR3 nucleotides are TGTGCCTGGAGTAGGGGCCAGAAAGGTGAAAAACTGTTTTTT. Translating it yields CAWSRGQKGEKLFF.

This chain uses TRBV27 with TRBJ2-2, with D possibly being TRBD2 (6 bases). The CDR3 loop spans 17 amino acids. Germline values: CDR1 MNHEY, CDR2 SMNVEV (reference sequence). With 2 bases removed from V and 5 bases from J, the gap between germline ends came to 18 bases. DNA of the CDR3: TGTGCCAGCAGTTTAATTAGGGGCGGGGACGGTACCGGGGAGCTGTTTTTT. As protein: CASSLIRGGDGTGELFF.

The CDR3 DNA sequence: TGTGCCAGCAGTTCTCAGGGTTTAGACTCCTACGAGCAGTACTTC. Translated: CASSSQGLDSYEQYF. The rearrangement uses TRBV7-2 and TRBJ2-7; a possible D gene is TRBD1 (5 bases). The germline V gene encodes CDR1 SGHTA and CDR2 FQGNSA. This CDR3 is 15 amino acids long. V gave up 6 bases and J gave up 0 bases, with 15 bases separating them.

The chain combines TRBV9 with TRBJ1-2; TRBD1 is a possible D gene (5 bases). The CDR3 length is 14 residues. Germline V gene lookup returns CDR1 SGDLS and CDR2 YYNGEE. The V gene lost 0 bases and the J gene lost 3 bases, with 9 bases spanning the gap. The CDR3 DNA is TGTGCCAGCAGCGTAGGAATCAGGGACTATGGCTACACCTTC. Encoded protein: CASSVGIRDYGYTF.

CDR3 nucleotides: TGTGCCAGCGCCCCCCGGGGAGATACGCAGTATTTT. This encodes CASAPRGDTQYF. The V call is TRBV2, the J call TRBJ2-3, with D possibly TRBD2 on 5 matching bases. The CDR3 sequence is 12 residues long. Trimming took off 8 bases at V and 5 bases at J, with 11 bases between the two ends. Germline loops: CDR1 SNHLY, CDR2 FYNNEI.

The gene calls are TRBV7-2 and TRBJ2-7; tentative D call: TRBD1 (6 bases). Germline assignment: CDR1 SGHTA and CDR2 FQGNSA. The CDR3 contains 15 residues. Trimming cost V 2 bases and J 3 bases, with 14 bases left between them. CDR3 DNA sequence: TGTGCCAGCAGCTTACAGGGGTCAAGGGACTACGAGCAGTACTTC. It yields the protein CASSLQGSRDYEQYF.

This chain joins TRBV7-9 and TRBJ2-1; TRBD2 might be the D (6 bases). Germline V lookup: CDR1 SEHNR, CDR2 FQNEAQ (reference sequence). The CDR3 sequence is 15 residues long. Between the trimmed V and J ends, which lost 1 base and 7 bases, there was a span of 14 bases. CDR3 amino acids: CASSLDWAGTNEQFF. The CDR3 nucleotides read TGTGCCAGCAGCTTAGACTGGGCGGGGACGAATGAGCAGTTCTTC.

The V gene is TRBV7-8, the J gene TRBJ2-1; D is tentatively TRBD1 or TRBD2 (5 bases each). Germline CDR1 is SGHVS and CDR2 is FQNEAQ. This CDR3 is built from 12 residues. V lost 2 bases and J lost 8, with 7 bases in between. CDR3 sequence: CASSLRGYEQFF. As DNA, the CDR3 is TGTGCCAGCAGCTTACGGGGCTATGAGCAGTTCTTC.

The chain recombines TRBV15 with TRBJ2-1; 11 bases match TRBD1. V shed 3 bases, J shed 5 bases, and the junction held 0 bases outside the gene matches. There are 14 residues in the CDR3. In germline, CDR1 is LNHNV, CDR2 YYDKDF (reference sequence). The chain's CDR3 is CATSRGQGDNEQFF. CDR3 in DNA: TGTGCCACCAGCAGGGGACAGGGGGACAATGAGCAGTTCTTC.